These 11 T cell receptor beta chains originate from one sample sequenced in a study of PD-1 blockade in mismatch repair-deficient tumors. Here immunoSEQ multiplex PCR was the method, and the copy in TCRdb shows in-frame clones only, minus some. The data show some 84,000 clones, around 85% seen once. The material sequenced was peripheral blood, taken 12 weeks after starting pembrolizumab. All receptors derive from an adult with mismatch repair-deficient cancer.

This sequence joins TRBV6-6 and TRBJ2-3; 8 bases line up with TRBD1. CDR1 is MNHNY and CDR2 is SVGAGI in the germline V gene (reference sequence). Trimming at V came to 2 bases and at J to 3 bases, leaving 4 bases not matched to a gene. This CDR3 spans 15 amino acids. In DNA form, the CDR3 reads TGTGCCAGCAGTTACAGGACAGGGTCTACAGATACGCAGTATTTT. Translated, it gives CASSYRTGSTDTQYF.

The chain carries TRBV9 and TRBJ2-2; 14 bases align to TRBD2. CDR1 and CDR2 (germline): SGDLS, YYNGEE. V dropped 2 bases and J dropped 2; count of bases not matched to a gene: 2. The CDR3 is made up of 17 amino acids. CDR3 DNA sequence: TGTGCCAGCAGCGTCGGACTAGCGGGAGGTAACACCGGGGAGCTGTTTTTT. Protein sequence: CASSVGLAGGNTGELFF. The variable domain in full, with the rest retrieved from reference TRBV9 and TRBJ2-2, is DSGVTQTPKHLITATGQRVTLRCSPRSGDLSVYWYQQSLDQGLQFLIQYYNGEERAKGNILERFSAQQFPDLHSELNLSSLELGDSALYFCASSVGLAGGNTGELFFGEGSRLTVL.

V gene TRBV14 combines with J gene TRBJ2-2; D gene uncertain. This CDR3 contains 13 residues. CDR1 SGHDN and CDR2 FVKESK come from the germline V gene. Trimming took 4 bases from V and 4 from J, leaving 7 bases between them. The CDR3 spells CASSRSSTGELFF. DNA for the CDR3: TGTGCCAGCAGCCGGAGTTCCACCGGGGAGCTGTTTTTT.

This rearrangement joins TRBV14 to TRBJ2-1; perhaps TRBD2 as D (6 bases). CDR3 length: 16 amino acids. V was shortened by 4 bases and J by 3 bases, with 16 bases between the two germline ends. Germline-derived CDR1 and CDR2 are SGHDN and FVKESK. Written as DNA, the CDR3 is TGTGCCAGCAGCCCCGCTTCCGGGACTTTCTACAATGAGCAGTTCTTC. Encoded protein: CASSPASGTFYNEQFF. Complete variable domain (other parts from reference TRBV14 and TRBJ2-1): EAGVTQFPSHSVIEKGQTVTLRCDPISGHDNLYWYRRVMGKEIKFLLHFVKESKQDESGMPNNRFLAERTGGTYSTLKVQPAELEDSGVYFCASSPASGTFYNEQFFGPGTRLTVL.

V usage is TRBV10-2 and J usage is TRBJ1-5; 8 nucleotides line up with TRBD1. In germline, CDR1 is WSHSY, CDR2 SAAADI. V was pared by 7 bases and J by 0 bases, with 14 bases of the junction left unmatched. The CDR3 consists of 18 residues. CDR3 protein: CASTRTGLTYYSNQPQHF. DNA for the CDR3: TGCGCCAGCACCCGGACAGGGTTAACGTATTATAGCAATCAGCCCCAGCATTTT.

The CDR3 bases are TGTGCCAGCAGCCCAGGGCGGCTAGCGGGAGTAGAGACCCAGTACTTC. Translation gives CASSPGRLAGVETQYF. This sequence joins TRBV7-3 and TRBJ2-5, with 10 positions matching TRBD2. The trim removed 5 bases at V and 4 bases at J, leaving 10 bases unmatched. The length of the CDR3 is 16 residues. Germline CDR1 SGHTA, CDR2 FQGTGA.

This clone was observed a few times. The V and J genes are TRBV28 and TRBJ1-1, with D maybe TRBD1 (6 bases). This CDR3 contains 19 residues. Trimming left V 2 bases short and J 0 bases short, with 22 bases between. CDR1 MDHEN and CDR2 SYDVKM come from the germline V gene. CDR3 in DNA: TGTGCCAGCAGTTTAGCTGCCGGGACAATTCCCCTTATGAACACTGAAGCTTTCTTT. Amino acid sequence: CASSLAAGTIPLMNTEAFF.

The rearrangement uses TRBV4-3 and TRBJ2-1; maybe TRBD2 (6 bases). The germline V and J ends were trimmed by 4 bases and 2 bases, with 9 bases remaining between them. The length of the CDR3 is 14 residues. CDR1 and CDR2 from the germline V gene are LGHNA and YSLEER. The CDR3 nucleotides are TGCGCCAGCAGCCCGGGAGCGACCTACAATGAGCAGTTCTTC. It translates to CASSPGATYNEQFF.

The gene calls are TRBV5-1 and TRBJ2-5; 7 positions match TRBD1. CDR3 length equals 15 residues. With 5 bases clipped from V and 4 bases from J, the junction kept 11 bases outside the gene matches. The germline V gene encodes CDR1 SGHRS and CDR2 YFSETQ. The CDR3 here is CASRKNRDSLETQYF. In DNA, the CDR3 is TGCGCCAGCAGAAAAAACCGGGACAGCTTAGAGACCCAGTACTTC.

The rearrangement links TRBV6-5 to TRBJ2-1; 7 bases match TRBD2. Germline V gene lookup returns CDR1 MNHEY and CDR2 SVGAGI. This CDR3 has 13 residues. The V gene end was trimmed by 6 bases and the J gene end by 9 bases; junction bases not matched to a gene: 8. CDR3 in DNA: TGTGCCAGCAGCCAGGGAGGGTTAATTGAGCAGTTCTTC. Translation: CASSQGGLIEQFF.

V usage is TRBV6-6 and J usage is TRBJ2-7; TRBD1 agrees at 11 bases. The CDR3 is made up of 16 amino acids. V lost 3 bases and J lost 5; bases outside the gene matches: 9. Germline V CDR1 and CDR2: MNHNY, SVGAGI (reference sequence). The CDR3 bases are TGTGCCAGCAGTTATGGGACAGGGGGGGGCAACGACGAGCAGTACTTC. Translated: CASSYGTGGGNDEQYF.